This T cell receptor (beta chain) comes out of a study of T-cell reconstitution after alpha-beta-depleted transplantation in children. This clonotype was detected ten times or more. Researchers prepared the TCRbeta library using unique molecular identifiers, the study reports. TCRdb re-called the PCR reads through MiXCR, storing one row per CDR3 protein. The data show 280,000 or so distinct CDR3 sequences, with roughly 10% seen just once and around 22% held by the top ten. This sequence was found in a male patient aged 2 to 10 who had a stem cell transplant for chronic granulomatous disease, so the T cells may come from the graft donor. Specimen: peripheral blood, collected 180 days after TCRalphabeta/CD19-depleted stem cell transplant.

The CDR3 loop is CASRHGRSYEQYF. The CDR3 region has the DNA TGCGCCAGCAGACATGGCCGCTCCTACGAGCAGTACTTC. The chain carries TRBV5-1 and TRBJ2-7; D remains ambiguous. CDR3 length: 13 amino acids. Trimming cost V 5 bases and J 0 bases, with 9 bases left between them. Germline V gene sequence: CDR1 SGHRS, CDR2 YFSETQ.